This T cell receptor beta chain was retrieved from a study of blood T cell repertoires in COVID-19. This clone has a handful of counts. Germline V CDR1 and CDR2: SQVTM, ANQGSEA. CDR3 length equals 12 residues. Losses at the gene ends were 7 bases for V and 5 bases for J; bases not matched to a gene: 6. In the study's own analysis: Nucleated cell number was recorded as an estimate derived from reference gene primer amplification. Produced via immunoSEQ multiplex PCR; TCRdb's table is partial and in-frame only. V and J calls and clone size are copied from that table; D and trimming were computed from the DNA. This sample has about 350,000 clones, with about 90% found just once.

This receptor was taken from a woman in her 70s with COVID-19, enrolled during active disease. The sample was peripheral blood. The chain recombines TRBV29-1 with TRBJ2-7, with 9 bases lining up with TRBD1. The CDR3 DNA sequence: TGCAGCGCCGAGGACAGGGGAGACGAGCAGTACTTC. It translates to CSAEDRGDEQYF.